What follows describes a single T cell receptor beta chain. This clone was found once. Its target antigen remains unknown. No quality values exist for individual bases; no much larger clone is one base distant. Using the deep immunoSEQ assay, TCR CDR3 regions were amplified from genomic DNA by multiplex PCR. Genomic DNA extracted from each cell subset was distributed evenly over all wells of several immunoSEQ 96-well plates, and each plate served as one replicate. Each replicate PCR for sorted subsets received about 0.2 ug genomic DNA, equal to about 29,000 T cell genomes. The purified libraries were quantified using a Qubit 3.0 fluorometer, sized with a Bioanalyzer 2100, and then quantified again using the KAPA Library Quantification kit. Every immunoSEQ 96-well plate was sequenced on a separate single-read 150-cycle Illumina NextSeq 550 flow cell. The study's own analysis went as follows. Because the immunoSEQ output included only junctional sequences and no quality scores, the filtering could not be the same as the filtering used for full-length reads. To assign V/J genes and CDR3, sequences were annotated using PyIR, a Python wrapper for IgBLAST v1.9, with IMGT germline references. Any read was removed if the V/J assignment was weak (E-value above 1e-6), the CDR3 was missing, or the read contained stop codons, out-of-frame junctions, or ambiguous translated residues. V3J clonotypes were defined by identical inferred V gene, J gene, and CDR3 amino acid sequence. The percentage overlap between two repertoires was calculated by dividing the number of shared unique clonotypes by the size of the smaller repertoire. Three approaches were used to assess repertoire richness: RTK rarefaction, the Chao1 estimator, and Recon v2.1 estimates of unobserved clonotypes. Generation probabilities for all TCRbeta clonotypes obtained by the gDNA method from a handful of donors were computed using OLGA. The table comes from immuneACCESS by way of TCRdb, which keeps in-frame sequences with V and J called. Part of the clones is missing from these tables; in studies checked, under half for an unresolved V gene and the rest for unknown reasons. The V and J calls and the clone size are those of that table, but D and trimming were determined from the DNA. In all, the sample holds about 2.1 million clones, and roughly 95% of those were seen once. The top ten hold approximately 1.6% of the sample.

For the CD8 naive samples, CD45RO-negative cells were positively selected for CCR7, yielding a CD45RA+CCR7+ population from which TemRA cells were excluded. The donors were healthy, HIV-negative adults who had no recently reported acute infections or vaccinations. Every donor was a Caucasian adult living in Nashville, Tennessee, USA. Blood was obtained by leukapheresis, after which PBMCs were separated by Ficoll-Histopaque density gradient centrifugation and cryopreserved in liquid nitrogen vapor phase. Analytical flow cytometry was used to check the purity and quantity of every magnetically sorted T cell population. From each sorted fraction, genomic DNA was isolated and quantified by UV absorbance on a Nanodrop 2000c. The sample comes from a study of shared clonotypes between healthy human individuals (dated by TCRdb to the early 2020s). Notes on the research overall: Three men and a couple of women, aged 18 to 49 years, made up the cohort. Leukapheresis yielded between about 0.9 and 9 billion PBMCs per donor. Blood TCR repertoires of five healthy adults were deeply sequenced to estimate repertoire size and the extent of clonotype sharing between individuals. Libraries were prepared and TCR repertoires were sequenced by different laboratories using diverse techniques, in order to increase sequencing depth and limit assay-specific biases. For each donor, CD4 naive and CD4 memory were each given three plates, CD8 naive was given two plates, and CD8 memory was given one plate. Beyond this particular receptor, the publication reports: Roughly 5.2% of naive CD4, 3.5% of naive CD8, roughly 2.5% of memory CD4, and approximately 0.4% of memory CD8 clonotypes were shared across several donors. Rarefaction of sorted-subset datasets indicated incomplete sequencing despite the large sequencing depth. Naive subsets generally had larger estimated clonotype richness than memory subsets. Sampling was limited to blood, and TCR repertoires in tissue likely differ from TCR repertoires in blood. The genetic and exposure-history diversity represented was limited by the small number of donors. Pairwise subsampling led to the expectation that sequencing depth would affect the degree of clonotype sharing among donors. Higher generation probabilities were observed for clonotypes shared by all four sorted-subset donors than for non-shared clonotypes.

For CDR1 and CDR2, the germline V gene (reference sequence) lists SEHNR and FQNEAQ. The CDR3 starts with the cysteine, ends with the phenylalanine, and has 15 residues. Kept here is only the CDR3 DNA, which spans 45 bases and is read in frame from base 1. V is clipped by 6 bases and J by 6 bases, and the sequence between their germline boundaries is 20 bases long. The TCR comes from a young man in good health. Some clones in this sample may be carry-over from other donors' samples. The sample comprised naive CD8+ T cells from PBMCs. The intended sense of this specimen's cell subset or site label: CD45RA+CCR7+. The chain joins TRBV7-9 to TRBJ1-1; D gene: possibly TRBD1, on 5 matching bases. The DNA is as follows: TGTGCCAGCAGTTCCATTGGGGGGGATCGGGCTGAAGCTTTCTTT. Translated, it reads CASSSIGGDRAEAFF.